This T cell receptor beta chain originates from a study of cytomegalovirus exposure and HLA in healthy donors. The PCR was carried out with 60 Vbeta primers and 13 Jbeta primers. TCRdb keeps only in-frame clones here, not all; method: immunoSEQ multiplex PCR. Of approximately 110,000 clones listed, approximately 72% were seen once; the top ten hold approximately 1.2%. The CDR3 has 17 amino acids. The V and J ends lost 0 bases and 6 bases, in that order; junction bases with no gene match: 11. Per germline, CDR1 SGHDT and CDR2 YYEEEE. J is TRBJ2-3 and V is TRBV5-6, with 9 bases fitting TRBD2. The clonotype comes from a man in his thirties or forties in good health and CMV-seronegative. The material sequenced was PBMCs. CDR3 sequence: CASSLDASGATWDTQYF. CDR3 bases: TGTGCCAGCAGCTTGGATGCTAGCGGGGCAACTTGGGATACGCAGTATTTT.